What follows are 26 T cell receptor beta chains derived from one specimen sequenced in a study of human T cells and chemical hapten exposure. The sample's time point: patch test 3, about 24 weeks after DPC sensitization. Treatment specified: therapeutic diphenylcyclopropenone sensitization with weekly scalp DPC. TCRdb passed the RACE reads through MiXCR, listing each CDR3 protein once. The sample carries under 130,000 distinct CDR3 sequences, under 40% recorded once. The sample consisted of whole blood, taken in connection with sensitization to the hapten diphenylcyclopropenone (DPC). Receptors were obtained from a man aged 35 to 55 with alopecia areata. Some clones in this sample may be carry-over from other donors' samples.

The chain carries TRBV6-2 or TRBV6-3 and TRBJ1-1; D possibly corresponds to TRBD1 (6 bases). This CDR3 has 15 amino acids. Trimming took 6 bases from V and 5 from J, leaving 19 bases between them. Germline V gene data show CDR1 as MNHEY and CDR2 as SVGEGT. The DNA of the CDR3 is TGTGCCAGCAGCTTCCGCGGACAAGGGGGGACTGAAGCTTTCTTT. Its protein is CASSFRGQGGTEAFF.

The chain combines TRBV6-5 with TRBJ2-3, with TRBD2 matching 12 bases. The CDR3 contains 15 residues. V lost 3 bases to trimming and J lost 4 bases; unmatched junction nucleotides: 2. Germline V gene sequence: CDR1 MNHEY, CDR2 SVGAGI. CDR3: CASSYTSGRPDTQYF. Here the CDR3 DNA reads TGTGCCAGCAGTTATACTAGCGGGAGGCCAGATACGCAGTATTTT.

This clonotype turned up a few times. In nucleotides, the CDR3 is TGTGCCAGCAGCCTAGGAATTGGGGCTTACAATGAGCAGTTCTTC. Amino acid sequence: CASSLGIGAYNEQFF. The genes are TRBV27 and TRBJ2-1; perhaps TRBD1 as D (5 bases). Trimming removed 6 bases from V and 4 bases from J, with 16 bases in between. CDR3 length: 15 amino acids. Germline V lookup: CDR1 MNHEY, CDR2 SMNVEV (reference sequence).

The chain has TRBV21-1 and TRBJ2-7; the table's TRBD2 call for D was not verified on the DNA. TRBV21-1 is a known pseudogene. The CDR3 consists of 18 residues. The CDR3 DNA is TGTGCCAGCAGCAACCGGGGAGGGAAGAGGGACGTATCCTACGAGCAGTACGTC. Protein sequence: CASSNRGGKRDVSYEQYV.

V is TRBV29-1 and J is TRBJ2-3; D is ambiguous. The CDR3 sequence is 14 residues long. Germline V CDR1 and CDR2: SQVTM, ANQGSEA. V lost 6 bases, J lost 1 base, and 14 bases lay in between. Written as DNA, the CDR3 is TGCAGCGTCGAACAAGACTTAGGCACAGATACGCAGTATTTT. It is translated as CSVEQDLGTDTQYF.

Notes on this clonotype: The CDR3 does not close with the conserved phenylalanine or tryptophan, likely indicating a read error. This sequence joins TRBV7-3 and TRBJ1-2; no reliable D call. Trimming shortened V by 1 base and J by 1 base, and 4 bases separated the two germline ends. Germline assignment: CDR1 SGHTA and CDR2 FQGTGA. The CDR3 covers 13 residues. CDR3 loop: CASSLKINYGYTV. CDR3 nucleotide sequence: TGTGCCAGCAGCTTAAAAATTAACTATGGCTACACCGTC.

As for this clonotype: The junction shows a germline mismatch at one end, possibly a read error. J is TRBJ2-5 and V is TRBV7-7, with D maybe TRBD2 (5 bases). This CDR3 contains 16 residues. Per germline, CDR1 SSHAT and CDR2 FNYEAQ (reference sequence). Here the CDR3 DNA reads TGTGCTAGCAGCTCCAACCGCGGAGGCGGAAGGGAGACCCAGTACTTC. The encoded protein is CASSSNRGGGRETQYF.

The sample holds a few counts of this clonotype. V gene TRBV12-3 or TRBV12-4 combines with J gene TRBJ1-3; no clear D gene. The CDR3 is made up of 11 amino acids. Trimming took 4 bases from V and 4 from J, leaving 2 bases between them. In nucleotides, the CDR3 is TGTGCCAGCAGTTACGGAAACACCATATATTTT. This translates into CASSYGNTIYF.

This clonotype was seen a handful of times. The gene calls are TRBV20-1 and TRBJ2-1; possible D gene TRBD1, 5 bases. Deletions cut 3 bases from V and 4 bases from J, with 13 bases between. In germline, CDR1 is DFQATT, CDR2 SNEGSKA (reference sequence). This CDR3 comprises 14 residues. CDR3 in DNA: TGCAGTGCTAGTACAGACCAGGGTTACAATGAGCAGTTCTTC. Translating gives CSASTDQGYNEQFF.

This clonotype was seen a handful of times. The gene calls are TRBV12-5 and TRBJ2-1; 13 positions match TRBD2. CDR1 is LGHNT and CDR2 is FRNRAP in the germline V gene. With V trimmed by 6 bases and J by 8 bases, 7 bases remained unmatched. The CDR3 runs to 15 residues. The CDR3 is CASGGLAGDSDEQFF. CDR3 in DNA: TGTGCTAGTGGAGGACTAGCGGGAGACTCGGATGAGCAGTTCTTC.

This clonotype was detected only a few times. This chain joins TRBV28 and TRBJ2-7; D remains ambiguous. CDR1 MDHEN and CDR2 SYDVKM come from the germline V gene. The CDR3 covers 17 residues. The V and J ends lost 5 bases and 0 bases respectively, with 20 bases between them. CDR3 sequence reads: CASSTTVMGASSYEQYV. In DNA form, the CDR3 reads TGTGCCAGCAGTACAACGGTAATGGGCGCGAGCTCCTACGAGCAGTACGTC.

Here the CDR3 reads CASGRDEAGGPGEQYF. The CDR3 coding sequence is TGCGCCAGCGGACGGGACGAAGCGGGAGGGCCAGGCGAGCAGTACTTC. The rearrangement links TRBV5-1 to TRBJ2-7; TRBD2 aligns across 10 bases. J gave up 6 bases and V 7 bases, and 16 bases lay outside the gene matches. Germline V lookup: CDR1 SGHRS, CDR2 YFSETQ. The CDR3 has 16 amino acids.

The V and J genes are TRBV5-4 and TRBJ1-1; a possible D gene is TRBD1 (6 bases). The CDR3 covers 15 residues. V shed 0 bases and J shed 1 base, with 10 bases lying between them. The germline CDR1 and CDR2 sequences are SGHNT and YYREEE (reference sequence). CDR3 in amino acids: CASSLEGGENTEAFF. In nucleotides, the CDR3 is TGTGCCAGCAGCTTGGAGGGGGGCGAGAACACTGAAGCTTTCTTT.

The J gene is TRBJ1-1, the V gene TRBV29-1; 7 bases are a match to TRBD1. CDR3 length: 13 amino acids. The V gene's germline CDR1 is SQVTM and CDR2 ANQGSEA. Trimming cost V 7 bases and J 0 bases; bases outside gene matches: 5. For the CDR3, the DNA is TGCAGCGCTACGGGACAGATGAACACTGAAGCTTTCTTT. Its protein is CSATGQMNTEAFF.

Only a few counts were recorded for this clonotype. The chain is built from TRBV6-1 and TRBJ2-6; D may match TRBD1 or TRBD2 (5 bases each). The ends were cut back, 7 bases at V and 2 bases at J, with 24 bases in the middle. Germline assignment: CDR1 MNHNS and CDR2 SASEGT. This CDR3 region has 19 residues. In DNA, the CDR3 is TGTGCCAGCAAGACAACTACGGGACGGAACCTGACTGGGGCCAACGTCCTGACTTTC. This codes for CASKTTTGRNLTGANVLTF.

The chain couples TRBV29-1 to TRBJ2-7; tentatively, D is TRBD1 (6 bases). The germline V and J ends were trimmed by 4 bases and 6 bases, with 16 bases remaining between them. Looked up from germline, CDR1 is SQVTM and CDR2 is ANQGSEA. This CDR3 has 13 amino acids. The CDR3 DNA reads TGCAGCGTTGCCATGGGGGCAAACGGCGAGCAGTACGTC. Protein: CSVAMGANGEQYV.

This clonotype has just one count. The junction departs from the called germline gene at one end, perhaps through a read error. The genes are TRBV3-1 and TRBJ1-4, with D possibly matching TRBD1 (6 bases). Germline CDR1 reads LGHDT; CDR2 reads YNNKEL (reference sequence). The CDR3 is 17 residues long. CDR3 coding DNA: TGTGTCAGCAGTCGTGGGGGGCAGAAAGAATTGAATGAAAAACTGTTTTTT. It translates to CVSSRGGQKELNEKLFF.

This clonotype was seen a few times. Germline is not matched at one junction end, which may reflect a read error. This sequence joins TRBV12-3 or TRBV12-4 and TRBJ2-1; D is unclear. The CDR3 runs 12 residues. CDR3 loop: CASSPFMRRPIF. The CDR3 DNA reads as TGTGCCAGCAGCCCTTTCATGAGGAGACCAATCTTC.

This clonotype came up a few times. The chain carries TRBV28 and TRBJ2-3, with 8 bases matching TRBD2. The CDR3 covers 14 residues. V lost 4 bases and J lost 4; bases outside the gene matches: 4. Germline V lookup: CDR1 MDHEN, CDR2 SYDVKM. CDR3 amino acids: CASSSRLASDTQYF. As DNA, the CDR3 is TGTGCCAGCAGTTCCCGACTAGCGTCAGATACGCAGTATTTT.

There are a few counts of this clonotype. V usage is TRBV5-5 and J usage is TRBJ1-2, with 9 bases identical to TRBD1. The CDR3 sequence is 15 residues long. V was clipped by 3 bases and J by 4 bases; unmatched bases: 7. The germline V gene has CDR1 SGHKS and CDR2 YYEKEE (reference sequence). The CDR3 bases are TGTGCCAGCAGCTCCGGGACAGGGATGACCTATGGCTACACCTTC. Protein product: CASSSGTGMTYGYTF.

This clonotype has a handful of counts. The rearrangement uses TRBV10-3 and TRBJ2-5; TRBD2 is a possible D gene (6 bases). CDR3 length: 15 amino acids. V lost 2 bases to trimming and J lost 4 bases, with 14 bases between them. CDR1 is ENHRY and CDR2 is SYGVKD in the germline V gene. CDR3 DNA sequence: TGTGCCATCAGTGAGCGGGAGATGGATTTAGAGACCCAGTACTTC. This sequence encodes CAISEREMDLETQYF.

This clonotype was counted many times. The DNA for the CDR3 is TGTGCCAGCAGCTTAGGACTCAGAAATGAGCAGTTCTTC. Encoded protein: CASSLGLRNEQFF. The chain couples TRBV11-2 to TRBJ2-1; D gene unclear. V gave up 1 base and J gave up 7 bases, with 8 bases separating them. CDR1 and CDR2 (germline): SGHAT, FQNNGV. CDR3 length: 13 residues.

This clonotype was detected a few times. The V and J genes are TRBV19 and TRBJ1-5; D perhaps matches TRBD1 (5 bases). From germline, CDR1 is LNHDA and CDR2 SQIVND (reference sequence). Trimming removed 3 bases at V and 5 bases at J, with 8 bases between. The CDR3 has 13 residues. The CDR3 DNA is TGTGCCAGTAGTATCCAAGGGGATCAGCCCCAGCATTTT. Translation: CASSIQGDQPQHF.

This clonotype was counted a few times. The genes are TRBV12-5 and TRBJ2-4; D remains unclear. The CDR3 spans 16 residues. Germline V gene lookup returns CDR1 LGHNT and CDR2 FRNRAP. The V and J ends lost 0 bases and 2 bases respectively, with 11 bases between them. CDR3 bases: TGTGCTAGTGGTTTGGTATGGGAAGTAACCAAAAACATTCAGTACTTC. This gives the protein CASGLVWEVTKNIQYF.

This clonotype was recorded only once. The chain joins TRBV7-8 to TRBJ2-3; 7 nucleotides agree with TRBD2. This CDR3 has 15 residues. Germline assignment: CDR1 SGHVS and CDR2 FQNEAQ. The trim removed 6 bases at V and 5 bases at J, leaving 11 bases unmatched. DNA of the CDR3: TGTGCCAGCAGTCTTTGGGGGGGGAATGGAGATACGCAGTATTTT. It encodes CASSLWGGNGDTQYF.

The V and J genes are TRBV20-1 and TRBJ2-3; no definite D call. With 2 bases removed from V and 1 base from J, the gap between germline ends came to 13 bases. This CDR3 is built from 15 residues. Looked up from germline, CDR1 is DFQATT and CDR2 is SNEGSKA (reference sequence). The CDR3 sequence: CSARQLGLGTDTQYF. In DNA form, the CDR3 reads TGCAGTGCTAGACAGTTAGGATTAGGCACAGATACGCAGTATTTT.